The 27 T cell receptor beta chains reported below all come from one sample, sequenced in a study of control samples from healthy donors and cancer patients. Assay: immunoSEQ multiplex PCR; the TCRdb copy retains only in-frame clones and omits some. The sample table sets out 150,000 to 200,000 clones. The sequencing sample was made of blood. The receptor set was obtained from a woman in her twenties or thirties in good health.

The chain employs TRBV2 and TRBJ2-3, with D unresolved. Germline V gene lookup returns CDR1 SNHLY and CDR2 FYNNEI. Trimming shortened V by 1 base and J by 0 bases, and 2 bases separated the two germline ends. The CDR3 has 13 residues. CDR3 sequence reads: CASSEESTDTQYF. The CDR3 coding sequence is TGTGCCAGCAGTGAAGAGAGCACAGATACGCAGTATTTT.

The V call is TRBV4-2, the J call TRBJ1-4; 8 positions agree with TRBD1. The CDR3 is 16 amino acids. The V and J ends lost 4 bases and 0 bases, in that order; junction bases with no gene match: 4. Germline V gene data show CDR1 as LGHNA and CDR2 as YNFKEQ. The CDR3 region has the DNA TGTGCCAGCAGCCCCCTACAGGGGGCAACTAATGAAAAACTGTTTTTT. Translating gives CASSPLQGATNEKLFF.

This chain connects TRBV7-8 to TRBJ1-1; D is unresolved. Trimming cost V 3 bases and J 0 bases, with 11 bases left between them. From germline, CDR1 is SGHVS and CDR2 FQNEAQ. The CDR3 consists of 15 residues. CDR3 nucleotides: TGTGCCAGCAGCTTGTCGTCTCAGATGAACACTGAAGCTTTCTTT. This translates into CASSLSSQMNTEAFF.

The chain employs TRBV18 and TRBJ2-1, with TRBD2 matching 16 bases. CDR3 length: 20 amino acids. Trimming took 4 bases from V and 3 from J; bases not matched to a gene: 12. Germline V gene data show CDR1 as KGHSH and CDR2 as LQKENI. CDR3 sequence (DNA): TGTGCCAGCTCACGTAGACAAGGGACTAGCGGGGGGGCGGTCTACAATGAGCAGTTCTTC. Amino acid sequence: CASSRRQGTSGGAVYNEQFF.

The V gene is TRBV6-2 or TRBV6-3, the J gene TRBJ2-1; 15 bases agree with TRBD2. The germline V gene has CDR1 MNHEY and CDR2 SVGEGT. Trimming cost V 2 bases and J 0 bases; bases outside gene matches: 11. The CDR3 sequence is 21 residues long. The CDR3 loop is CASSYRIGTSGGPSSYNEQFF. CDR3 sequence (DNA): TGTGCCAGCAGTTACAGAATCGGGACTAGCGGGGGGCCGAGCTCCTACAATGAGCAGTTCTTC.

This rearrangement joins TRBV7-2 to TRBJ2-7, with 10 bases aligning to TRBD1. V shed 7 bases and J 3 bases; nucleotides not matched to a gene: 6. From germline, CDR1 is SGHTA and CDR2 FQGNSA. CDR3 length equals 14 residues. Here the CDR3 reads CASNRDRGYYEQYF. In nucleotides, the CDR3 is TGTGCCAGCAACCGGGACAGGGGATACTACGAGCAGTACTTC. Together with reference TRBV7-2 and TRBJ2-7, the CDR3 gives the full variable domain: GAGVSQSPSNKVTEKGKDVELRCDPISGHTALYWYRQSLGQGLEFLIYFQGNSAPDKSGLPSDRFSAERTGGSVSTLTIQRTQQEDSAVYLCASNRDRGYYEQYFGPGTRLTVT.

The chain couples TRBV28 to TRBJ2-7, with TRBD1 matching over 7 bases. The V segment lost 5 bases and the J segment 2 bases; nucleotides outside the gene matches: 9. The CDR3 sequence is 15 residues long. Germline loops: CDR1 MDHEN, CDR2 SYDVKM. CDR3 nucleotide sequence: TGTGCCAGCAGTCCCCTGGGGACAGACACCTACGAGCAGTACTTC. Translation: CASSPLGTDTYEQYF.

The chain couples TRBV4-3 to TRBJ2-3, with 14 bases fitting TRBD2. The CDR3 is 16 residues long. The V segment lost 3 bases and the J segment 5 bases; nucleotides outside the gene matches: 4. Germline values: CDR1 LGHNA, CDR2 YSLEER. The CDR3 reads CASSQEGTSGRDTQYF. CDR3 nucleotide sequence: TGCGCCAGCAGCCAGGAGGGGACTAGCGGGAGAGATACGCAGTATTTT.

The genes are TRBV5-5 and TRBJ1-5; 9 nucleotides match TRBD1. Losses at the gene ends were 0 bases for V and 0 bases for J; bases not matched to a gene: 7. This CDR3 contains 18 residues. From germline, CDR1 is SGHKS and CDR2 YYEKEE (reference sequence). CDR3 coding DNA: TGTGCCAGCAGCTTGGGGGACAGGGCCCTTTATAGCAATCAGCCCCAGCATTTT. Translating it yields CASSLGDRALYSNQPQHF.

The chain carries TRBV28 and TRBJ2-7; no definite D call. CDR3 length: 14 amino acids. Germline CDR1 is MDHEN and CDR2 is SYDVKM. Between the trimmed V and J ends, which lost 2 bases and 3 bases, there was a span of 11 bases. The CDR3 loop reads CASSLQGIYYEQYF. CDR3 DNA sequence: TGTGCCAGCAGTTTACAAGGGATCTACTACGAGCAGTACTTC.

The V gene is TRBV2, the J gene TRBJ2-7; either TRBD1 or TRBD2 may supply D (5 bases each). CDR3 length: 13 amino acids. Trimming left V 9 bases short and J 6 bases short, with 18 bases between. Germline V CDR1 and CDR2: SNHLY, FYNNEI. In DNA form, the CDR3 reads TGTGCCAGTCAGAGGGGCGCGGCCCTCGAGCAGTACTTC. It encodes CASQRGAALEQYF.

This chain uses TRBV5-1 with TRBJ1-3; 7 nucleotides line up with TRBD1. The CDR3 spans 17 residues. J was trimmed by 1 base and V by 1 base; bases with no gene match: 8. The germline gives CDR1 SGHRS, CDR2 YFSETQ. This CDR3 reads CASSLSPVTGSGNTIYF. CDR3 nucleotide sequence: TGCGCCAGCAGCTTGTCGCCTGTGACAGGGTCTGGAAACACCATATATTTT.

J is TRBJ1-1 and V is TRBV6-5; no definite D call. The CDR3 has 13 amino acids. Germline V gene sequence: CDR1 MNHEY, CDR2 SVGAGI. Trimming shortened V by 6 bases and J by 6 bases, and 14 bases separated the two germline ends. CDR3 residues: CASRGGNMAEAFF. The CDR3 nucleotides read TGTGCCAGCAGGGGAGGGAACATGGCTGAAGCTTTCTTT.

This rearrangement joins TRBV3-1 (or the pseudogene TRBV3-2) to TRBJ1-6, with D possibly TRBD1 on 5 matching bases. CDR1 and CDR2 (germline): LGHDT, YNNKEL (reference sequence). This CDR3 is built from 18 residues. V was clipped by 2 bases and J by 0 bases, with 14 bases between them. CDR3 nucleotide sequence: TGTGCCAGCAGCCAACTCCCAGGGCGGAGCTCCTATAATTCACCCCTCCACTTT. As protein: CASSQLPGRSSYNSPLHF.

This sequence joins TRBV9 and TRBJ2-2; weak D call: TRBD2 (5 bases). CDR3 size: 17 residues. The V end was cut by 0 bases, the J end by 6 bases, with 18 bases between. Germline V gene sequence: CDR1 SGDLS, CDR2 YYNGEE. This CDR3 reads CASSVVNAGHHAGELFF. The CDR3 region has the DNA TGTGCCAGCAGCGTAGTTAATGCGGGCCACCACGCCGGGGAGCTGTTTTTT. The variable domain in full, with the rest retrieved from reference TRBV9 and TRBJ2-2, is DSGVTQTPKHLITATGQRVTLRCSPRSGDLSVYWYQQSLDQGLQFLIQYYNGEERAKGNILERFSAQQFPDLHSELNLSSLELGDSALYFCASSVVNAGHHAGELFFGEGSRLTVL.

The J gene is TRBJ1-6, the V gene TRBV5-1; D is ambiguous. Germline CDR1 is SGHRS and CDR2 is YFSETQ. CDR3 size: 15 residues. The V gene lost 4 bases and the J gene lost 0 bases, with 8 bases spanning the gap. This CDR3 is CASSGESSYNSPLHF. The DNA of the CDR3 is TGCGCCAGCAGCGGTGAGAGCTCCTATAATTCACCCCTCCACTTT.

The chain has TRBV12-3 or TRBV12-4 and TRBJ1-2; 7 bases align to TRBD1. Germline trimming cut 5 bases from V and 5 bases from J; bases unmatched to any gene: 5. The length of the CDR3 is 13 residues. The DNA for the CDR3 is TGTGCCAGCAGTAACCAGGGGGGGTATGGCTACACCTTC. It specifies CASSNQGGYGYTF.

The chain employs TRBV12-3 or TRBV12-4 and TRBJ1-1; 7 nucleotides align to TRBD1. J lost 2 bases, V lost 8 bases, and 5 bases had no gene match. This CDR3 region has 13 residues. The CDR3 spells CASLDRVNTEAFF. The CDR3, as DNA: TGTGCCAGCCTCGACAGGGTTAACACTGAAGCTTTCTTT.

This chain joins TRBV11-2 and TRBJ2-3; D perhaps matches TRBD1 (5 bases). The CDR3 has 15 amino acids. V lost 3 bases and J lost 1, with 11 bases in between. Germline V gene lookup returns CDR1 SGHAT and CDR2 FQNNGV. In nucleotides, the CDR3 is TGTGCCAGCAGCTTTAAGGGGATTGGCACAGATACGCAGTATTTT. Protein product: CASSFKGIGTDTQYF.

This chain uses TRBV3-1 (or the pseudogene TRBV3-2) with TRBJ1-1; a possible D gene is TRBD1 (6 bases). The CDR3 runs to 15 residues. V was cut by 4 bases and J by 0 bases, with 12 bases left in between. Germline V lookup: CDR1 LGHDT, CDR2 YNNKEL (reference sequence). CDR3 coding DNA: TGTGCCAGCAGCCCCAGACAGGTCATGAACACTGAAGCTTTCTTT. Translation: CASSPRQVMNTEAFF.

Here the CDR3 reads CASSPHLRGLPNEKLFF. The CDR3 DNA follows: TGTGCCAGCAGCCCCCACCTCCGGGGGCTCCCGAATGAAAAACTGTTTTTT. V usage is TRBV14 and J usage is TRBJ1-4, with a weak D call TRBD1 (6 bases). Deletions cut 4 bases from V and 5 bases from J, with 20 bases between. The CDR3 spans 17 residues. CDR1 is SGHDN and CDR2 is FVKESK in the germline V gene.

This chain joins TRBV14 and TRBJ1-1, with 9 bases fitting TRBD1. V lost 0 bases and J lost 5; bases outside the gene matches: 7. This CDR3 spans 16 amino acids. Per germline, CDR1 SGHDN and CDR2 FVKESK. The CDR3 is CASSQDMGQGVTEAFF. CDR3 in DNA: TGTGCCAGCAGCCAAGATATGGGACAGGGAGTAACTGAAGCTTTCTTT.

The chain links TRBV2 to TRBJ1-5; a possible D gene is TRBD1 (5 bases). Germline CDR1 reads SNHLY; CDR2 reads FYNNEI. V lost 4 bases, J lost 6 bases, and 10 bases lay in between. The CDR3 sequence is 13 residues long. CDR3 sequence reads: CASSGQPGQPQHF. CDR3 DNA: TGTGCCAGCAGTGGACAGCCGGGTCAGCCCCAGCATTTT.

The chain employs TRBV28 and TRBJ2-2, with TRBD2 matching 7 bases. The V and J ends lost 7 bases and 4 bases, in that order; junction bases with no gene match: 6. In germline, CDR1 is MDHEN, CDR2 SYDVKM. The CDR3 loop spans 14 amino acids. This CDR3 reads CASILGGGTGELFF. In DNA, the CDR3 is TGTGCCAGCATCCTGGGGGGGGGCACCGGGGAGCTGTTTTTT. Full variable domain (remainder filled in from reference TRBV28 and TRBJ2-2): DVKVTQSSRYLVKRTGEKVFLECVQDMDHENMFWYRQDPGLGLRLIYFSYDVKMKEKGDIPEGYSVSREKKERFSLILESASTNQTSMYLCASILGGGTGELFFGEGSRLTVL.

The chain carries TRBV6-6 and TRBJ1-2; 9 bases are shared with TRBD1. The CDR3 totals 14 residues. J was trimmed by 7 bases and V by 8 bases; bases with no gene match: 11. Germline V gene data show CDR1 as MNHNY and CDR2 as SVGAGI (reference sequence). CDR3 sequence reads: CASSGAKTGGGYTF. The CDR3 coding sequence is TGTGCCAGCTCGGGGGCCAAGACAGGGGGTGGCTACACCTTC.

V gene TRBV11-2 combines with J gene TRBJ2-1; 12 bases line up with TRBD2. CDR1 and CDR2 from the germline V gene are SGHAT and FQNNGV. The CDR3 consists of 17 residues. V trimming: 0 bases; J trimming: 6 bases; junction bases outside the gene matches: 6. CDR3 in DNA: TGTGCCAGCAGCTTAGATCCTACTAGCGGGGGGACCAATGAGCAGTTCTTC. It codes for CASSLDPTSGGTNEQFF.

This chain links TRBV11-2 with TRBJ1-1; a weak D match, TRBD1 (5 bases). V gave up 6 bases and J gave up 4 bases, with 12 bases separating them. This CDR3 is 13 amino acids long. CDR1 is SGHAT, CDR2 FQNNGV, per germline. CDR3 sequence reads: CASSSTEATEAFF. The CDR3 region has the DNA TGTGCCAGCAGTTCGACAGAGGCCACTGAAGCTTTCTTT.